The 10 T cell receptor beta chains given below trace back to one sample, sequenced in a study of blood T cells in healthy people across ages. For the second PCR, which ran for 7 to 11 cycles, a sample-barcoded 5' primer and a J-beta primer mix were used. From the 5' RACE reads, TCRdb called clonotypes with MiXCR, one entry per CDR3 protein. The repertoire holds more than 750,000 distinct CDR3 sequences, with about 27% as singletons. The same sample was also studied in work on T cells of mothers and their children.

Sample: blood. These receptors were collected from a woman in her forties in good health.

This clonotype occurred a few times. This rearrangement joins TRBV5-1 to TRBJ2-3; no firm D call. CDR3 length equals 14 residues. V was trimmed by 3 bases and J by 2 bases, leaving 10 bases between them. Germline V lookup: CDR1 SGHRS, CDR2 YFSETQ. CDR3 amino acids: CASSSQKVTDTQYF. The DNA for the CDR3 is TGCGCCAGCAGCTCACAGAAGGTCACAGATACGCAGTATTTT.

The chain employs TRBV4-3 and TRBJ2-7; 10 nucleotides align to TRBD2. CDR3 length: 15 amino acids. The trim removed 4 bases at V and 5 bases at J, leaving 8 bases unmatched. CDR1 and CDR2 (germline): LGHNA, YSLEER. CDR3 sequence reads: CASSPRLAGYHEQYF. The CDR3 DNA reads TGCGCCAGCAGCCCCCGACTAGCGGGTTACCACGAGCAGTACTTC.

The V gene is TRBV28, the J gene TRBJ1-6, with D maybe TRBD1 (5 bases). V lost 10 bases and J lost 5, with 21 bases in between. The CDR3 sequence is 16 residues long. The germline gives CDR1 MDHEN, CDR2 SYDVKM. CDR3 loop: CATLSWGGLHNSPLHF. The CDR3 DNA follows: TGTGCCACCTTATCGTGGGGGGGATTACATAATTCACCCCTCCACTTT.

This clonotype occurred a few times. The chain joins TRBV6-2 or TRBV6-3 to TRBJ2-1; D call uncertain. Germline CDR1 MNHEY, CDR2 SVGEGT. The V end lost 0 bases, the J end lost 9 bases, and 15 bases lay between the germline ends. The CDR3 covers 15 residues. CDR3 region: CASSYSGPGFSEQFF. As DNA, the CDR3 is TGTGCCAGCAGTTACTCAGGGCCCGGCTTTAGTGAGCAGTTCTTC.

As concerns this clonotype: One junction end does not reproduce the germline sequence, and a read error may be involved. This chain links TRBV18 with TRBJ1-2, with 7 positions matching TRBD1. Germline loops: CDR1 KGHSH, CDR2 LQKENI. This CDR3 contains 13 residues. The CDR3 nucleotides are TGTGCCAGCCCACCACAGGGGCAGAGTGGCTACACCTTC. Encoded protein: CASPPQGQSGYTF.

Details on this clonotype: Just one base apart from a much larger clone, this may be a read error. The V gene is TRBV12-3 or TRBV12-4, the J gene TRBJ1-3; 7 bases fit TRBD1. The CDR3 totals 14 residues. The CDR3 coding sequence is TGTACCAGCAGTTTGCAGGGGGCTGGAAACACCATATATTTT. The encoded protein is CTSSLQGAGNTIYF.

The rearrangement uses TRBV4-3 and TRBJ2-1, with D uncertain. The V gene lost 1 base and the J gene lost 2 bases, with 6 bases spanning the gap. The CDR3 spans 14 residues. Germline CDR1 LGHNA, CDR2 YSLEER. The CDR3 nucleotides read TGCGCCAGCAGCCAAGTTGGGACCTACAATGAGCAGTTCTTC. This gives the protein CASSQVGTYNEQFF.

With respect to this clonotype: It may be a read error: a sequence one base away is much more abundant. The rearrangement links TRBV20-1 to TRBJ1-6; no reliable D call. The CDR3 spans 16 residues. Germline V lookup: CDR1 DFQATT, CDR2 SNEGSKA (reference sequence). The CDR3 spells CSAGDSRTSSNSPLHF. In nucleotides, the CDR3 is TGCAGTGCTGGAGATTCGCGGACTAGCAGTAATTCACCCCTCCACTTT.

This clonotype was seen a few times. The chain employs TRBV11-2 and TRBJ1-1; 8 nucleotides line up with TRBD1. The J segment lost 6 bases and the V segment lost 5 bases, leaving 8 bases of the junction unmatched. This CDR3 is built from 14 residues. The V gene's germline CDR1 is SGHAT and CDR2 FQNNGV. CDR3 nucleotides: TGTGCCAGCAGCCGACAGGGGCCCTTCCCTGAAGCTTTCTTT. Translating it yields CASSRQGPFPEAFF.

This clonotype was seen only a few times. This chain connects TRBV5-1 to TRBJ2-5, with D perhaps matching TRBD1 (6 bases). Germline V gene lookup returns CDR1 SGHRS and CDR2 YFSETQ. The germline V and J ends were trimmed by 4 bases and 3 bases, with 13 bases remaining between them. The length of the CDR3 is 14 residues. The CDR3 loop is CASSLVSGEETQYF. CDR3 coding DNA: TGCGCCAGCAGCCTCGTCTCAGGGGAAGAGACCCAGTACTTC. Combining the CDR3 with reference TRBV5-1 and TRBJ2-5 gives the whole variable domain KAGVTQTPRYLIKTRGQQVTLSCSPISGHRSVSWYQQTPGQGLQFLFEYFSETQRNKGNFPGRFSGRQFSNSRSEMNVSTLELGDSALYLCASSLVSGEETQYFGPGTRLLVL.